The entry that follows covers one T cell receptor beta chain sequence. Its matching antigen is unknown. Only in-frame clones appear in the TCRdb table, and some are missing; sequencing was by immunoSEQ multiplex PCR. The sample yields approximately 130,000 clones, more than 90% seen once. The CDR3 covers 17 residues. Germline V CDR1 and CDR2: SGHRS, YFSETQ. Trimming stripped 4 bases from V and 0 bases from J, with 17 bases between. The source of the sample is a study of T cell responses to AZD1222 COVID-19 vaccine. Study-level results: At 160-218 and 743-854, vaccine-associated CD4 TCRs were dominant, and they spanned spike. Clonal diversity was possibly underestimated, and the donors were mostly white British, with more females. Just six people given AZD1222 tested seropositive at baseline.

This chain uses TRBV5-1 with TRBJ2-4; tentatively, D is TRBD1 or TRBD2 (5 bases each). The starting material was peripheral blood, obtained 28 days after the second AZD1222 dose. The TCR sequence derives from an adult who received the AZD1222 COVID-19 vaccine. The CDR3 nucleotides are TGCGCCAGCAGCGACCTACTAGGGGTAGGAGCCAAAAACATTCAGTACTTC. Encoded protein: CASSDLLGVGAKNIQYF.